The 25 T cell receptor beta chains reported below all come from one sample, sequenced in a study of Graves' ophthalmopathy and Graves' hyperthyroidism. RNA transcripts yielded amplified TCR beta CDR3 regions. The workflow started with a first-round RT-PCR run with HTBI primers and then moved on to a second-round multiplex PCR. MiXCR, applied by TCRdb to the multiplex PCR reads, yields one record per CDR3 protein. Of over 150,000 distinct CDR3 sequences in the sample, over 35% are singletons; the top ten hold around 5.8%. The sequenced sample consisted of peripheral blood. The origin of the receptors is a middle-aged woman with Graves' ophthalmopathy.

This clonotype was recorded at least ten times. The V gene is TRBV2, the J gene TRBJ1-1; no reliable D call. The CDR3 covers 15 residues. The V end lost 1 base, the J end lost 4 bases, and 13 bases lay between the germline ends. Germline V gene lookup returns CDR1 SNHLY and CDR2 FYNNEI. The CDR3 bases are TGTGCCAGCAGTGAAGACCCACGATGGGGCACTGAAGCTTTCTTT. It encodes CASSEDPRWGTEAFF.

This clonotype was counted many times. The chain couples TRBV30 to TRBJ1-2, with D perhaps TRBD1 (6 bases). Germline values: CDR1 GTSNPN, CDR2 SVGIG (reference sequence). V lost 4 bases to trimming and J lost 3 bases, with 9 bases between them. The length of the CDR3 is 12 residues. The CDR3 DNA is TGTGCCTGGAACGACAGGCACTATGGCTACACCTTC. Encoded protein: CAWNDRHYGYTF.

This chain uses TRBV7-2 with TRBJ2-5; no clear D gene. Looked up from germline, CDR1 is SGHTA and CDR2 is FQGNSA. V lost 5 bases to trimming and J lost 5 bases, with 9 bases between them. This CDR3 comprises 12 residues. CDR3 coding DNA: TGTGCCAGCAGCCGAGCTACGGAGACCCAGTACTTC. This codes for CASSRATETQYF.

This clonotype came up many times. This rearrangement joins TRBV2 to TRBJ1-1, with D hard to call. The germline V gene encodes CDR1 SNHLY and CDR2 FYNNEI. V lost 8 bases, J lost 7 bases, and 11 bases lay in between. The length of the CDR3 is 11 residues. CDR3: CASVEEVEAFF. The CDR3 DNA follows: TGTGCCAGCGTCGAGGAAGTTGAAGCTTTCTTT.

This chain uses TRBV27 with TRBJ1-2; a possible D gene is TRBD1 (5 bases). Germline V CDR1 and CDR2: MNHEY, SMNVEV (reference sequence). V shed 7 bases and J shed 3 bases, with 15 bases lying between them. The CDR3 contains 14 residues. The CDR3 nucleotides are TGTGCCAGCATGTCCGGGACCGGGTACTATGGCTACACCTTC. The encoded protein is CASMSGTGYYGYTF.

This clonotype has a count of ten or more. The V and J genes are TRBV28 and TRBJ2-3; D not certain. CDR1 and CDR2 (germline): MDHEN, SYDVKM. There are 14 residues in the CDR3. Trimming left V 5 bases short and J 4 bases short, with 13 bases between. CDR3 nucleotides: TGTGCCAGCAGTAGTCTAGGGTTCGCAGATACGCAGTATTTT. It specifies CASSSLGFADTQYF.

The J gene is TRBJ2-7, the V gene TRBV29-1; D tentatively fits TRBD1 or TRBD2 (5 bases each). V lost 4 bases to trimming and J lost 1 base, with 11 bases between them. Germline values: CDR1 SQVTM, CDR2 ANQGSEA. The CDR3 length is 13 residues. The CDR3 sequence is CSVVGAGSYEQYF. CDR3 coding DNA: TGCAGCGTTGTAGGGGCGGGTTCCTACGAGCAGTACTTC.

The chain joins TRBV7-2 to TRBJ1-5, with D hard to call. The CDR3 has 15 amino acids. CDR1 SGHTA and CDR2 FQGNSA come from the germline V gene. The CDR3 region is CAGVAGIFSNQPQHF. CDR3 bases: TGTGCAGGTGTGGCGGGAATCTTTAGCAATCAGCCCCAGCATTTT.

The CDR3 reads CASSLAGSYQETQYF. CDR3 nucleotide sequence: TGTGCCAGCAGTTTAGCGGGGTCGTACCAAGAGACCCAGTACTTC. V and J are TRBV12-3 or TRBV12-4 and TRBJ2-5; no definite D call. V dropped 0 bases and J dropped 0 bases, with 8 bases sitting between them. The CDR3 sequence is 15 residues long.

This chain joins TRBV6-1 and TRBJ2-2, with TRBD2 matching 7 bases. The CDR3 is 13 amino acids. The germline V gene encodes CDR1 MNHNS and CDR2 SASEGT. The V gene end was trimmed by 7 bases and the J gene end by 7 bases; junction bases not matched to a gene: 6. The CDR3 coding sequence is TGTGCCAGCACCCTAGCGGATGGCGGGGAGCTGTTTTTT. Amino acids: CASTLADGGELFF.

This chain connects TRBV6-2 or TRBV6-3 to TRBJ1-6, with 7 bases identical to TRBD1. V shed 6 bases and J 9 bases; nucleotides not matched to a gene: 5. Germline V lookup: CDR1 MNHEY, CDR2 SVGEGT. There are 13 residues in the CDR3. CDR3 region: CASRRTGRSPLHF. CDR3 nucleotides: TGTGCCAGCAGACGGACAGGTCGTTCACCCCTCCACTTT.

There are many counts of this clonotype. The chain recombines TRBV6-1 with TRBJ1-2; TRBD1 matches at 9 bases. The CDR3 contains 13 residues. V shed 3 bases and J 6 bases; nucleotides not matched to a gene: 2. Germline V CDR1 and CDR2: MNHNS, SASEGT. CDR3 in amino acids: CASSERDRDGYTF. The CDR3 bases are TGTGCCAGCAGTGAGCGGGACAGGGATGGCTACACCTTC.

The chain carries TRBV27 and TRBJ1-1, with D possibly matching TRBD1 (5 bases). The V and J ends lost 6 bases and 1 base respectively, with 12 bases between them. Looked up from germline, CDR1 is MNHEY and CDR2 is SMNVEV (reference sequence). The CDR3 spans 14 residues. The CDR3 nucleotides read TGTGCCAGCAGGGACGGAAGGGGGAACACTGAAGCTTTCTTT. It translates to CASRDGRGNTEAFF.

This clonotype was found many times. The chain employs TRBV6-5 and TRBJ1-5; possibly TRBD1 for D (6 bases). This CDR3 has 16 residues. The V end was cut by 6 bases, the J end by 0 bases, with 15 bases between. Germline CDR1 is MNHEY and CDR2 is SVGAGI. The CDR3 nucleotides are TGTGCCAGCAGCCTGACAGGAGTTTATAGCAATCAGCCCCAGCATTTT. It is translated as CASSLTGVYSNQPQHF.

The sample holds many counts of this clonotype. The chain joins TRBV12-5 to TRBJ2-5; 10 positions match TRBD1. The germline CDR1 and CDR2 sequences are LGHNT and FRNRAP. The junction had 5 bases not matched to a gene; V was cut back by 5 bases and J by 2 bases. The CDR3 has 15 amino acids. CDR3 bases: TGTGCTAGTGGTCTCGGGACAGGGGTACAAGAGACCCAGTACTTC. This translates into CASGLGTGVQETQYF.

This clonotype was detected ten times or more. The V and J genes are TRBV6-1 and TRBJ1-6; a weak D match, TRBD1 (6 bases). Deletions cut 4 bases from V and 9 bases from J, with 13 bases between. The CDR3 sequence is 14 residues long. From germline, CDR1 is MNHNS and CDR2 SASEGT. This chain's CDR3 is CASSGGQGVSPLHF. The CDR3 region has the DNA TGTGCCAGCAGTGGGGGGCAGGGCGTTTCACCCCTCCACTTT.

The chain has TRBV20-1 and TRBJ2-2, with a possible D match to TRBD1 (5 bases). Germline CDR1 and CDR2: DFQATT and SNEGSKA (reference sequence). The CDR3 is 14 amino acids. V was pared by 7 bases and J by 0 bases, with 12 bases between. DNA for the CDR3: TGCAGTGTTGGGGCCGACTCGAACACCGGGGAGCTGTTTTTT. This translates into CSVGADSNTGELFF.

There are many counts of this clonotype. The chain carries TRBV18 and TRBJ1-2; D gene uncertain. The CDR3 runs to 15 residues. Germline V lookup: CDR1 KGHSH, CDR2 LQKENI. V was trimmed by 3 bases and J by 0 bases, leaving 11 bases between them. The CDR3 is CASSPAGRPNYGYTF. CDR3 nucleotide sequence: TGTGCCAGCTCACCGGCGGGCAGACCTAACTATGGCTACACCTTC.

In this sample, this clonotype turned up many times. The gene calls are TRBV5-1 and TRBJ1-3, with D tentatively TRBD1 (5 bases). This CDR3 has 18 residues. The V end was cut by 3 bases, the J end by 2 bases, with 21 bases between. Germline V lookup: CDR1 SGHRS, CDR2 YFSETQ. CDR3 residues: CASSSRSLGGGTGNTIYF. The CDR3 coding sequence is TGCGCCAGCAGCTCGCGAAGTTTGGGGGGAGGAACTGGAAACACCATATATTTT.

Ten or more counts support this clonotype. V is TRBV19 and J is TRBJ1-5, with no clear D. V lost 3 bases and J 1 base, leaving 13 bases between the germline ends. From germline, CDR1 is LNHDA and CDR2 SQIVND (reference sequence). This CDR3 comprises 16 residues. The CDR3 sequence: CASSIPTHPSNQPQHF. The CDR3 region has the DNA TGTGCCAGTAGTATTCCCACCCACCCGAGCAATCAGCCCCAGCATTTT.

This rearrangement joins TRBV7-2 to TRBJ2-5; TRBD2 matches at 7 bases. The CDR3 sequence is 13 residues long. Trimming took 3 bases from V and 4 from J; bases not matched to a gene: 2. Germline CDR1 reads SGHTA; CDR2 reads FQGNSA. The CDR3 coding sequence is TGTGCCAGCAGCTTCCAGCGGGGAGAGACCCAGTACTTC. This translates into CASSFQRGETQYF.

This clonotype was seen ten or more times. The chain links TRBV6-1 to TRBJ2-5; D is ambiguous. V lost 3 bases and J lost 4, with 6 bases in between. The germline CDR1 and CDR2 sequences are MNHNS and SASEGT. This CDR3 is 12 amino acids long. The CDR3 loop is CASSDSLETQYF. CDR3 coding DNA: TGTGCCAGCAGTGACTCCCTAGAGACCCAGTACTTC.

J is TRBJ1-1 and V is TRBV6-2 or TRBV6-3, with D tentatively TRBD1 (5 bases). The germline gives CDR1 MNHEY, CDR2 SVGEGT. V was shortened by 2 bases and J by 0 bases, with 13 bases between the two germline ends. This CDR3 is built from 16 residues. This CDR3 is CASSYGGGALNTEAFF. In DNA form, the CDR3 reads TGTGCCAGCAGTTACGGAGGAGGGGCCCTGAACACTGAAGCTTTCTTT.

The chain combines TRBV7-8 with TRBJ1-1; D is unclear. In germline, CDR1 is SGHVS, CDR2 FQNEAQ. The CDR3 has 13 amino acids. With 9 bases removed from V and 0 bases from J, the gap between germline ends came to 11 bases. The chain's CDR3 is CASLTSLNTEAFF. The CDR3 bases are TGTGCCAGTCTGACGTCCCTGAACACTGAAGCTTTCTTT.

The rearrangement uses TRBV10-3 and TRBJ2-5; 13 bases line up with TRBD2. The CDR3 has 16 amino acids. J was trimmed by 3 bases and V by 4 bases; bases with no gene match: 5. Germline values: CDR1 ENHRY, CDR2 SYGVKD. The CDR3 loop reads CAISGGGTSGKETQYF. Here the CDR3 DNA reads TGTGCCATCAGTGGCGGGGGGACTAGCGGGAAAGAGACCCAGTACTTC.